This record concerns one T cell receptor (beta chain) sequence. Its target is unknown. This specimen comes from a study of cytomegalovirus exposure and HLA in healthy donors. Primers included in the PCR were 60 Vbeta and 13 Jbeta primers. This table comes from immunoSEQ multiplex PCR, and its TCRdb copy is limited to in-frame clones, with some not included. The sample has 100,000 to 150,000 clones; 81% are singletons. Findings and caveats of the study: Using a false discovery rate of 0.05, a later analysis showed that approximately 16,000 TCR beta sequences were associated with HLA alleles. Sequencing likely generated an artifact that appeared as a cluster of highly shared sequence variants. A later analysis reportedly identified an Asian-associated ancestry cluster as carrying fewer N-insertions than the 666-donor mean.

The CDR3 is 15 residues long. Germline CDR1 reads SGHVS; CDR2 reads FQNEAQ. V was trimmed by 5 bases and J by 3 bases, leaving 13 bases between them. The sample comprised PBMCs. This TCR came from a man younger than 35 in good health and CMV-seronegative. This rearrangement joins TRBV7-8 to TRBJ2-2; D gene unclear. DNA of the CDR3: TGTGCCAGCAGCCTAGGACCTCGGGACACCGGGGAGCTGTTTTTT. Translation gives CASSLGPRDTGELFF.